These T cell receptor beta chains were read from a single sample in a study of cytomegalovirus exposure and HLA in healthy donors. TCRdb keeps only in-frame clones here, not all; method: immunoSEQ multiplex PCR. The sample holds 50,000 to 70,000 clones, about four fifths seen once. Source material: PBMCs. The receptors were gathered from a man aged 25 to 45 in good health and CMV-seropositive. CDR3s include the opening cysteine and the closing phenylalanine or tryptophan. A D gene is named only where the DNA matches it firmly. Not every row has a clone size; where given, it reads once, few, many or a size class.

J: TRBJ2-1; V: TRBV7-3; size: NA; D: TRBD2; CDR3: CASRRTGGVFYNEQFF; DNA: TGTGCCAGCAGGCGGACGGGGGGAGTCTTCTACAATGAGCAGTTCTTC
J: TRBJ2-3; V: TRBV6-1; size: medium-sized; D: TRBD2; CDR3: CASSEARGGADTQYF; DNA: TGTGCCAGCAGTGAAGCGCGCGGGGGGGCAGATACGCAGTATTTT
J: TRBJ1-3; V: TRBV15; size: NA; D: NA; CDR3: CATSMEQLSGNTIYF; DNA: TGTGCCACCAGCATGGAGCAACTTTCTGGAAACACCATATATTTT
J: TRBJ2-5; V: TRBV28; size: NA; D: TRBD2; CDR3: CTSLKTSVETQYF; DNA: TGTACCAGCCTTAAGACTAGCGTGGAGACCCAGTACTTC
J: TRBJ1-2; V: TRBV19; size: NA; D: NA; CDR3: CASSLTELYGYTF; DNA: TGTGCCAGTAGCCTGACAGAGCTCTATGGCTACACCTTC
J: TRBJ2-5; V: TRBV5-4; size: NA; D: NA; CDR3: CASSQPRQGSRKTQYF; DNA: TGTGCCAGCAGCCAACCACGCCAGGGATCGCGGAAGACCCAGTACTTC
J: TRBJ2-2; V: TRBV7-2; size: once; D: NA; CDR3: CASSSKARRLSTGELFF; DNA: TGTGCCAGCAGTTCCAAGGCCCGGAGGCTATCAACCGGGGAGCTGTTTTTT
J: TRBJ2-7; V: TRBV6-5; size: NA; D: NA; CDR3: CASSRGQSSYERYF; DNA: TGTGCCAGCAGTCGAGGACAGAGCTCCTACGAGCGGTACTTC
J: TRBJ2-1; V: TRBV5-1; size: NA; D: TRBD2; CDR3: CASSYPRGGTDNEQFF; DNA: TGCGCCAGCAGCTATCCCCGGGGGGGGACGGACAATGAGCAGTTCTTC
J: TRBJ1-1; V: TRBV9; size: NA; D: NA; CDR3: CASSPRKTDNTEAFF; DNA: TGTGCCAGCAGCCCACGAAAGACAGATAACACTGAAGCTTTCTTT
J: TRBJ2-6; V: TRBV6-4; size: NA; D: TRBD1; CDR3: CASSGTGGASGANVLTF; DNA: TGTGCCAGCAGTGGAACAGGGGGCGCGTCTGGGGCCAACGTCCTGACTTTC
J: TRBJ2-3; V: TRBV2; size: NA; D: NA; CDR3: CASSHKRTEFTDTQYF; DNA: TGTGCCAGCAGTCACAAGAGGACAGAATTCACAGATACGCAGTATTTT
J: TRBJ1-1; V: TRBV5-6; size: NA; D: NA; CDR3: CASNPLGGGSEAFF; DNA: TGTGCCAGCAACCCACTTGGGGGGGGGAGTGAAGCTTTCTTT
J: TRBJ2-3; V: TRBV6-4; size: NA; D: NA; CDR3: CASSVDGEAADTQYF; DNA: TGTGCCAGCAGTGTAGATGGGGAGGCCGCAGATACGCAGTATTTT
J: TRBJ2-5; V: TRBV7-2; size: NA; D: TRBD1; CDR3: CASSVDREETQYF; DNA: TGTGCCAGCAGCGTGGACAGGGAGGAGACCCAGTACTTC
J: TRBJ1-4; V: TRBV6-6; size: NA; D: TRBD1; CDR3: CASSYSRQGVEKLFF; DNA: TGTGCCAGCAGTTACTCGAGACAGGGAGTTGAAAAACTGTTTTTT
J: TRBJ1-2; V: TRBV7-8; size: NA; D: NA; CDR3: CASSQAGNYGYTF; DNA: TGTGCCAGCTCTCAGGCAGGCAACTATGGCTACACCTTC
J: TRBJ1-1; V: TRBV7-3; size: NA; D: TRBD1; CDR3: CASSLTGGHGAFF; DNA: TGTGCCAGCAGCCTGACAGGGGGTCACGGAGCTTTCTTT
J: TRBJ1-5; V: TRBV6-5; size: NA; D: NA; CDR3: CASRPGGINQPQHF; DNA: TGTGCCAGCAGACCCGGAGGGATCAATCAGCCCCAGCATTTT
J: TRBJ1-3; V: TRBV14; size: NA; D: NA; CDR3: CASSQVVSGNTIYF; DNA: TGTGCCAGCAGCCAAGTTGTATCTGGAAACACCATATATTTT
J: TRBJ1-1; V: TRBV4-1; size: NA; D: NA; CDR3: CASSQDLNTEAFF; DNA: TGCGCCAGCAGCCAAGACTTGAACACTGAAGCTTTCTTT
J: TRBJ1-1; V: TRBV14; size: NA; D: NA; CDR3: CASSPTGTTEAFF; DNA: TGTGCCAGCAGCCCTACAGGGACCACTGAAGCTTTCTTT
J: TRBJ2-3; V: TRBV4-2; size: NA; D: TRBD2; CDR3: CASSSRGGYPDTQYF; DNA: TGTGCCAGCAGCTCCCGGGGGGGGTACCCAGATACGCAGTATTTT
J: TRBJ2-7; V: TRBV14; size: NA; D: TRBD1; CDR3: CASSSTGVGYEQYF; DNA: TGTGCCAGCAGCTCAACAGGGGTGGGCTACGAGCAGTACTTC
J: TRBJ2-5; V: TRBV4-3; size: few; D: TRBD2; CDR3: CASSLTGREETQYF; DNA: TGCGCCAGCAGCCTCACGGGGAGGGAAGAGACCCAGTACTTC
J: TRBJ1-1; V: TRBV28; size: NA; D: NA; CDR3: CASSPQTGYSLNTEAFF; DNA: TGTGCCAGCAGTCCCCAGACAGGCTACTCCCTGAACACTGAAGCTTTCTTT
J: TRBJ2-7; V: TRBV5-6; size: NA; D: TRBD1; CDR3: CASSWGGPTGGAGYEQYF; DNA: TGTGCCAGCAGCTGGGGGGGTCCGACAGGGGGTGCGGGTTACGAGCAGTACTTC
J: TRBJ1-1; V: TRBV6-5; size: NA; D: TRBD1; CDR3: CASSSRDRSAAFF; DNA: TGTGCCAGCAGTTCAAGGGACAGGTCTGCAGCTTTCTTT
J: TRBJ2-7; V: TRBV7-2; size: NA; D: NA; CDR3: CASSFMGSEQYF; DNA: TGTGCCAGCAGCTTTATGGGGAGCGAGCAGTACTTC
J: TRBJ1-2; V: TRBV6-4; size: once; D: NA; CDR3: CASSPTTTGGYGYTF; DNA: TGTGCCAGCAGCCCAACCACTACAGGCGGCTATGGCTACACCTTC
J: TRBJ1-2; V: TRBV6-6; size: NA; D: TRBD1; CDR3: CASSYTGDYGYTF; DNA: TGTGCCAGCAGTTACACAGGGGACTATGGCTACACCTTC
J: TRBJ1-2; V: TRBV7-9; size: NA; D: TRBD1; CDR3: CASSLKSGGNYGYTF; DNA: TGTGCCAGCAGCTTAAAGTCAGGGGGTAACTATGGCTACACCTTC
J: TRBJ2-7; V: TRBV2; size: once; D: NA; CDR3: CAGGTEIYEQYF; DNA: TGTGCCGGAGGGACAGAGATCTACGAGCAGTACTTC
J: TRBJ1-2; V: TRBV7-2; size: NA; D: TRBD1; CDR3: CASSPRTGFDYTF; DNA: TGTGCCAGCAGCCCACGGACAGGCTTCGACTACACCTTC
J: TRBJ1-2; V: TRBV28; size: NA; D: NA; CDR3: CASSPQRGVNYGYTF; DNA: TGTGCCAGCAGTCCCCAGCGGGGGGTGAACTATGGCTACACCTTC
J: TRBJ2-3; V: TRBV28; size: NA; D: TRBD1; CDR3: CASSLTGPDTQYF; DNA: TGTGCCAGCAGTTTGACAGGGCCAGATACGCAGTATTTT
J: TRBJ2-2; V: TRBV28; size: NA; D: TRBD2; CDR3: CASRRKAGGNTGELFF; DNA: TGTGCCAGCAGAAGAAAGGCGGGGGGAAACACCGGGGAGCTGTTTTTT
J: TRBJ2-3; V: TRBV4-3; size: few; D: TRBD2; CDR3: CASSQDLAGGTDTQYF; DNA: TGCGCCAGCAGCCAAGATCTAGCGGGGGGCACAGATACGCAGTATTTT
J: TRBJ2-2; V: TRBV9; size: NA; D: NA; CDR3: CASSPPSGRVTGELFF; DNA: TGTGCCAGCAGCCCGCCCAGCGGTCGAGTCACCGGGGAGCTGTTTTTT
J: TRBJ1-2; V: TRBV23-1; size: NA; D: TRBD1; CDR3: CASSQSTGGYGYTF; DNA: TGCGCCAGCAGTCAATCGACAGGGGGCTATGGCTACACCTTC
J: TRBJ1-2; V: TRBV6-1; size: NA; D: NA; CDR3: CASLTWGDYGYTF; DNA: TGTGCCAGCCTAACATGGGGCGACTATGGCTACACCTTC
J: TRBJ1-3; V: TRBV28; size: NA; D: NA; CDR3: CASSQGNTIYF; DNA: TGTGCCAGCAGCCAGGGAAACACCATATATTTT
J: TRBJ2-7; V: TRBV5-5; size: NA; D: NA; CDR3: CASSPTGLPTYEQYF; DNA: TGTGCCAGCAGCCCGACAGGCCTCCCAACCTACGAGCAGTACTTC
J: TRBJ1-1; V: TRBV29-1; size: few; D: NA; CDR3: CSAEGVNTEAFF; DNA: TGCAGCGCCGAAGGGGTGAACACTGAAGCTTTCTTT
J: TRBJ1-6; V: TRBV11-1; size: NA; D: NA; CDR3: CASARLNSPLHF; DNA: TGTGCCAGTGCCAGACTTAATTCACCCCTCCACTTT
J: TRBJ1-4; V: TRBV5-1; size: few; D: TRBD1; CDR3: CASRTGSSTNEKLFF; DNA: TGCGCCAGCCGGACAGGGTCCTCAACTAATGAAAAACTGTTTTTT
J: TRBJ1-3; V: TRBV7-9; size: few; D: TRBD1; CDR3: CASSSRSGGEGNTIYF; DNA: TGTGCCAGCAGCTCACGCTCAGGGGGCGAGGGAAACACCATATATTTT
J: TRBJ2-7; V: TRBV21-1; size: NA; D: NA; CDR3: CASSKLGTGSREQYF; DNA: TGTGCCAGCAGCAAATTGGGGACAGGGTCCCGCGAGCAGTACTTC
J: TRBJ2-7; V: TRBV28; size: NA; D: NA; CDR3: CASSPPAPPGEQYF; DNA: TGTGCCAGCAGCCCCCCAGCACCCCCGGGCGAGCAGTACTTC
J: TRBJ2-5; V: TRBV15; size: NA; D: TRBD2; CDR3: CATSGTSGGAETQYF; DNA: TGTGCCACCAGCGGGACTAGCGGGGGGGCCGAGACCCAGTACTTC
J: TRBJ2-5; V: TRBV7-9; size: once; D: NA; CDR3: CASSPKTRLGETQYF; DNA: TGTGCCAGCAGCCCCAAAACCCGACTCGGGGAGACCCAGTACTTC
J: TRBJ1-1; V: TRBV19; size: few; D: NA; CDR3: CASRSLLPSSGGRTEAFF; DNA: TGTGCCAGTAGAAGTCTCCTTCCCTCCTCCGGGGGGAGGACTGAAGCTTTCTTT
J: TRBJ2-5; V: TRBV28; size: NA; D: NA; CDR3: CASSLSRGQETQYF; DNA: TGTGCCAGCAGTTTAAGCCGAGGGCAAGAGACCCAGTACTTC
J: TRBJ2-7; V: TRBV4-3; size: NA; D: TRBD1; CDR3: CASSQAPPGQGTYEQYF; DNA: TGCGCCAGCAGCCAAGCCCCACCGGGACAGGGGACCTACGAGCAGTACTTC